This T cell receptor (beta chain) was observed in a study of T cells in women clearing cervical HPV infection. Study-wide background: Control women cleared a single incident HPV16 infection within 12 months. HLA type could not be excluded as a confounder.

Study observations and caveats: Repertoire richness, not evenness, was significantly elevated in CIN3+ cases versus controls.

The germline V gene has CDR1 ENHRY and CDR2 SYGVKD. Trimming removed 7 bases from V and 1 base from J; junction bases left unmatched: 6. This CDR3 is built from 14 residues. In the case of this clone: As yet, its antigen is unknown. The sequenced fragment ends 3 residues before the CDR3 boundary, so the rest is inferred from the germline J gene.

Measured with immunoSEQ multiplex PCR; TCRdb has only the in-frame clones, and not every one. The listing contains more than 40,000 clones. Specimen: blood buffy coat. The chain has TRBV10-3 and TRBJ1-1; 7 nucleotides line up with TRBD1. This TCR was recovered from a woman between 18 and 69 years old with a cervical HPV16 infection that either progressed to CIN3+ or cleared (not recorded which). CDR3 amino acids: CAINENRGNTEAFF. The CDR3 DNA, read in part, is TGTGCCATCAATGAAAACAGGGGGAACACTGAA.